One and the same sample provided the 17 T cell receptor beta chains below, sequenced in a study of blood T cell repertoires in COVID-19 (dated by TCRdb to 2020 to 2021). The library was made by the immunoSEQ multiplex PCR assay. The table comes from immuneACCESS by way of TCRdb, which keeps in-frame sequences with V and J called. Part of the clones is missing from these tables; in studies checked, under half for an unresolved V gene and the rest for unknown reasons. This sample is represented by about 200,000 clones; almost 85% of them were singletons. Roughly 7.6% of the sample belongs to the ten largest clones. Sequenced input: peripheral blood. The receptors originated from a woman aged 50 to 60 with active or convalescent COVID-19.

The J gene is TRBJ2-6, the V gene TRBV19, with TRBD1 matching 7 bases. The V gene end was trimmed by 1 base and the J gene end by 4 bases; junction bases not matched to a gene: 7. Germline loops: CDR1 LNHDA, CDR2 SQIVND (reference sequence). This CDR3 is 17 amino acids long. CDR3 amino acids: CASSIGDRRSGANVLTF. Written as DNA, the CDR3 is TGTGCCAGTAGTATAGGGGACAGACGCTCGGGGGCCAACGTCCTGACTTTC.

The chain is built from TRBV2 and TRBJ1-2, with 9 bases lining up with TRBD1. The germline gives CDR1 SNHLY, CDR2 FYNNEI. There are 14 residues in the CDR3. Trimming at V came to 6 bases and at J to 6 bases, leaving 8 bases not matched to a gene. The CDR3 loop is CASRTLRDRDGYTF. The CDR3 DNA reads TGTGCCAGCAGGACTCTCCGGGACAGGGATGGCTACACCTTC.

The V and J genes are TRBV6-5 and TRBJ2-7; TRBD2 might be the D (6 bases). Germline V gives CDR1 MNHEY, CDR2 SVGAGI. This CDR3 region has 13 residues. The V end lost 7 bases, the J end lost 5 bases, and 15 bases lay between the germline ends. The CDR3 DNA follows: TGTGCCAGCATGGGACTGGGGAGGAACGAGCAGTACTTC. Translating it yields CASMGLGRNEQYF.

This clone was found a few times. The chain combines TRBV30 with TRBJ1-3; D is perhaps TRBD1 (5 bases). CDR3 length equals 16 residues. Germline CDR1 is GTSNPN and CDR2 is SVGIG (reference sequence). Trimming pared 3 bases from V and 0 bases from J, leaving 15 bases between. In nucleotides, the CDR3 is TGTGCCTGGAGAGGCCGGGGGACGGCCTCTGGAAACACCATATATTTT. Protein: CAWRGRGTASGNTIYF. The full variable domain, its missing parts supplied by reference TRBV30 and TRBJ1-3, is SQTIHQWPATLVQPVGSPLSLECTVEGTSNPNLYWYRQAAGRGLQLLFYSVGIGQISSEVPQNLSASRPQDRQFILSSKKLLLSDSGFYLCAWRGRGTASGNTIYFGEGSWLTVV.

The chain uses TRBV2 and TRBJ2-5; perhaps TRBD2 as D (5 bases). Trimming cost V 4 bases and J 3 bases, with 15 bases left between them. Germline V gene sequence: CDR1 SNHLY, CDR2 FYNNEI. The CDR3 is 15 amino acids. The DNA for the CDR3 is TGTGCCAGCAGTGTGGATAACACGGGGAAAGAGACCCAGTACTTC. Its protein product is CASSVDNTGKETQYF.

CDR3 bases: TGCGCCAGCAGCCAAGAAGCAACTAGCGGGGGGGCGGGGAGTGAGCAGTTCTTC. The encoded protein is CASSQEATSGGAGSEQFF. The chain uses TRBV4-1 and TRBJ2-1; 13 bases fit TRBD2. V lost 0 bases, J lost 9 bases, and 11 bases stayed unmatched. The CDR3 is made up of 18 amino acids. Germline V gene data show CDR1 as MGHRA and CDR2 as YSYEKL.

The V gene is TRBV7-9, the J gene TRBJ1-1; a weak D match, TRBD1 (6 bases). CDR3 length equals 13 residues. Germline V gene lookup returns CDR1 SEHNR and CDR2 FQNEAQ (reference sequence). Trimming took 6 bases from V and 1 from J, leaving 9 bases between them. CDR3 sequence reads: CASSKGGNTEAFF. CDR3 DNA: TGTGCCAGCAGTAAAGGGGGGAACACTGAAGCTTTCTTT. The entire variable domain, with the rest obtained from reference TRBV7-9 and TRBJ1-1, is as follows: DTGVSQNPRHKITKRGQNVTFRCDPISEHNRLYWYRQTLGQGPEFLTYFQNEAQLEKSRLLSDRFSAERPKGSFSTLEIQRTEQGDSAMYLCASSKGGNTEAFFGQGTRLTVV.

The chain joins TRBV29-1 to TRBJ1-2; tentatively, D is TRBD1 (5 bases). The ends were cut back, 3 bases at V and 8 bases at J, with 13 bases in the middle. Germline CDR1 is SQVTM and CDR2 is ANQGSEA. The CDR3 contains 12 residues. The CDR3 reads CSVDRQGRGYTF. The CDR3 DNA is TGCAGCGTTGATAGGCAGGGAAGGGGCTACACCTTC.

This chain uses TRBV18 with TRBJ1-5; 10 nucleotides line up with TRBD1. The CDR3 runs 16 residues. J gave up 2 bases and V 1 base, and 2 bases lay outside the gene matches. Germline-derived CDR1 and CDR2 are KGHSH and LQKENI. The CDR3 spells CASSPLGQGGNQPQHF. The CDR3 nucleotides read TGTGCCAGCTCACCACTCGGACAGGGGGGCAATCAGCCCCAGCATTTT.

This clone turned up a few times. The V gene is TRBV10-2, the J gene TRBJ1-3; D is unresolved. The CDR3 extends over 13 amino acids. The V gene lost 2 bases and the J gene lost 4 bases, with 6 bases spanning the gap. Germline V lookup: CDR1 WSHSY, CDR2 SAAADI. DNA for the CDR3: TGCGCCAGCAGTGAGACCCGGGGAAACACCATATATTTT. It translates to CASSETRGNTIYF.

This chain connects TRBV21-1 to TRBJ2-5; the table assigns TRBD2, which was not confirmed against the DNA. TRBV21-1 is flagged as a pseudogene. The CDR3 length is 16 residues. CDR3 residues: CASSREGGASQETQYF. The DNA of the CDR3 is TGTGCCAGCAGCCGAGAGGGGGGGGCCTCTCAAGAGACCCAGTACTTC.

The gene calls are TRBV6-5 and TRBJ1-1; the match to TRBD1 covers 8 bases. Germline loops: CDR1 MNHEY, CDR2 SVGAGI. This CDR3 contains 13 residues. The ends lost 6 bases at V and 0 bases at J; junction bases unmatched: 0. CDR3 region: CASRQGVNTEAFF. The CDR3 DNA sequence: TGTGCCAGCAGACAGGGGGTGAACACTGAAGCTTTCTTT.

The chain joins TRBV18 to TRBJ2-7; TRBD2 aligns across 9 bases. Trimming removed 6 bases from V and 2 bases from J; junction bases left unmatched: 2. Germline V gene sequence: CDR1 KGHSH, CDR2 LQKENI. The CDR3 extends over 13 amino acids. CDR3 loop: CASSAGGAYEQYV. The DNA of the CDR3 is TGTGCCAGCTCGGCGGGGGGGGCCTACGAGCAGTACGTC.

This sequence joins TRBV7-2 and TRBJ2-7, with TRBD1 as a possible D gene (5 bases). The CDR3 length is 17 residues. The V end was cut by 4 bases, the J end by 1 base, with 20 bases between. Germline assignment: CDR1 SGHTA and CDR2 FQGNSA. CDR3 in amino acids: CASSSNRPTAPSYEQYF. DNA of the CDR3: TGTGCCAGCAGCTCAAATCGACCGACAGCTCCATCCTACGAGCAGTACTTC.

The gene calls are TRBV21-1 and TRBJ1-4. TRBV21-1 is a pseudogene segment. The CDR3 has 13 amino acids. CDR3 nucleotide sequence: TGTGCCAGCCGCGAGGGGGGGGGTGAAAAACTGTTTTTT. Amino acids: CASREGGGEKLFF.

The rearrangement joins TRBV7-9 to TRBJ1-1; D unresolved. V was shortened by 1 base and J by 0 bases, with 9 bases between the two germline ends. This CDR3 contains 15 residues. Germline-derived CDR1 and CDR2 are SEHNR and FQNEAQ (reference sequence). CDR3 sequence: CASSLGVDMNTEAFF. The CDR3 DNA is TGTGCCAGCAGCTTAGGGGTAGACATGAACACTGAAGCTTTCTTT.

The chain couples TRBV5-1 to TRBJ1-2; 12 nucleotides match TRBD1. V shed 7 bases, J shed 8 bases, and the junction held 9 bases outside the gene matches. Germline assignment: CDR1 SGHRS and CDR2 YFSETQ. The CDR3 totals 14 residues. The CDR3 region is CASRTGQGAKGYTF. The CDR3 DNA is TGCGCCAGCCGGACGGGACAGGGGGCGAAAGGCTACACCTTC.